This T cell receptor (beta chain) came from a study of read filtering for tumor transcriptome and immune sequencing. As for the study in general: R-ISS stage counts were eight or nine for I, roughly 16 for II, 6 or 7 for III.

The V gene's germline CDR1 is MDHEN and CDR2 SYDVKM. The V and J ends lost 3 bases and 5 bases respectively, with 16 bases between them. This CDR3 has 15 residues. Molecular barcoded adaptors covering alpha/delta and beta/gamma chains were used on roughly 400 ng RNA. MiXCR, run by TCRdb on the reads, gives a single entry per CDR3 protein. The sample holds fewer than 45,000 distinct CDR3 sequences, around 15% seen once. Overall study results and limits: The sorted CD138-negative fraction was a mixed bone marrow immune population, not purified T cells.

In this sample, this clonotype turned up many times. Antigen specificity is unknown. The receptor's source is a donor over 35 with multiple myeloma. V and J are TRBV28 and TRBJ2-5, with D uncertain. The sequenced material came from a population of CD138-negative cells sorted from bone marrow. The CDR3: CASSLSFHQEETQYF. As DNA, the CDR3 is TGTGCCAGCAGTTTGTCCTTCCACCAGGAGGAGACCCAGTACTTC.